Listed below are T cell receptor beta chains from one sample, sequenced in a study of T cell responses to AZD1222 COVID-19 vaccine. Generated by immunoSEQ multiplex PCR, the TCRdb table keeps only in-frame clones and is missing some. This sample carries about 120,000 clones, 75% to 90% of them seen once, and the ten largest clones take more than 2.5%. Sample: peripheral blood, taken on day 0 of AZD1222 vaccination. These receptor sequences come from an adult in good health. The CDR3 runs from the conserved cysteine through the conserved F or W. The D gene is left open where the match is weak. Part of the rows lack a size; the others show once, few, many or a class for expanded clones.

TRBJ1-6 | TRBD1 | NA | TRBV6-5 | TGTGCCAGCAGGGACAGGGGGCTCTATAATTCACCCCTCCACTTT | CASRDRGLYNSPLHF
TRBJ2-1 | TRBD2 | NA | TRBV2 | TGTGCCAGCAGTAGCGGGGGAGGGGGTGAGCAGTTCTTC | CASSSGGGGEQFF
TRBJ2-3 | NA | NA | TRBV7-2 | TGTGCCAGCAGCTTAGATGTGGGTCTAGCAGGGCAGTATTTT | CASSLDVGLAGQYF
TRBJ2-3 | NA | once | TRBV21-1 | TGTGCCAGCATCCGCTGGGAGGGAAAGAGAGTAGGGACAGATACGCAGTATTTT | CASIRWEGKRVGTDTQYF
TRBJ1-5 | NA | few | TRBV6-2/TRBV6-3 | TGTGCCAGCAGCGGCAGATATAGCAATCAGCCCCAGCATTTT | CASSGRYSNQPQHF
TRBJ2-7 | NA | NA | TRBV11-2 | TGTGCCAGCAGATCCGGACAGTTCAGCTCCTACGAGCAGTACTTC | CASRSGQFSSYEQYF
TRBJ2-7 | NA | NA | TRBV7-9 | TGTGCCAGCAGCTTAGTCCCGGGGGTCTACGAGCAGTACTTC | CASSLVPGVYEQYF
TRBJ2-2 | NA | few | TRBV9 | TGTGCCAGCGAGTCGAACACCGGGGAGCTGTTTTTT | CASESNTGELFF
TRBJ1-1 | NA | NA | TRBV6-2/TRBV6-3 | TGTGCCAGCAGCCTGGGGAGGGGCATGAACACTGAAGCTTTCTTT | CASSLGRGMNTEAFF
TRBJ2-7 | TRBD1 | NA | TRBV14 | TGTGCCAGCAGCCCATTACCGGGACAGGGGGCCTACGAGCAGTACTTC | CASSPLPGQGAYEQYF
TRBJ1-5 | NA | NA | TRBV6-1 | TGTGCCAGCAGTGAGAACAACCTTCAGCCCCAGCATTTT | CASSENNLQPQHF
TRBJ2-6 | NA | NA | TRBV30 | TGTGCCTGGAGTATTCCTTTCTCTCGGGCCAACGTCCTGACTTTC | CAWSIPFSRANVLTF
TRBJ1-6 | NA | NA | TRBV6-5 | TGTGCCAGCAGCGCCAGTTTCAATTCACCCCTCCACTTT | CASSASFNSPLHF
TRBJ1-2 | NA | NA | TRBV28 | TGTGCCAGCACTCTCTTTGCGGGGGTCCGGGGCTACACCTTC | CASTLFAGVRGYTF
TRBJ1-2 | NA | NA | TRBV29-1 | TGCAGCGTTGAGGAGCGCTATGGCTACACCTTC | CSVEERYGYTF
TRBJ2-1 | NA | once | TRBV6-5 | TGTGCCAGCACAGTAATGGGGAGCTCCTACAATGAGCAGTTCTTC | CASTVMGSSYNEQFF
TRBJ2-2 | TRBD2 | NA | TRBV11-1 | TGTGCCAGCAGCCTAACGGCGGGAGGCGGGGAGCTGTTTTTT | CASSLTAGGGELFF
TRBJ1-6 | NA | NA | TRBV7-8 | TGTGCCAGCAGCCCCCGACGGGCGAGCTCCTATAATTCACCCCTCCACTTT | CASSPRRASSYNSPLHF
TRBJ2-1 | TRBD1 | NA | TRBV9 | TGTGCCAGCAGCCCCTGGGGGGACAGGGCCTACAATGAGCAGTTCTTC | CASSPWGDRAYNEQFF
TRBJ1-2 | NA | NA | TRBV6-5 | TGTGCCAGCAGTTACTCGGAAAATCCATTCTATGGCTACACCTTC | CASSYSENPFYGYTF
TRBJ2-3 | TRBD1 | NA | TRBV4-3 | TGCGCCAGCAGCCCAGGGGTGGGACAGGGGTTCGGGGATACGCAGTATTTT | CASSPGVGQGFGDTQYF
TRBJ1-2 | TRBD1 | NA | TRBV9 | TGTGCCAGCAGCACATACTCCGGGACAGGGTATGGCTACACCTTC | CASSTYSGTGYGYTF